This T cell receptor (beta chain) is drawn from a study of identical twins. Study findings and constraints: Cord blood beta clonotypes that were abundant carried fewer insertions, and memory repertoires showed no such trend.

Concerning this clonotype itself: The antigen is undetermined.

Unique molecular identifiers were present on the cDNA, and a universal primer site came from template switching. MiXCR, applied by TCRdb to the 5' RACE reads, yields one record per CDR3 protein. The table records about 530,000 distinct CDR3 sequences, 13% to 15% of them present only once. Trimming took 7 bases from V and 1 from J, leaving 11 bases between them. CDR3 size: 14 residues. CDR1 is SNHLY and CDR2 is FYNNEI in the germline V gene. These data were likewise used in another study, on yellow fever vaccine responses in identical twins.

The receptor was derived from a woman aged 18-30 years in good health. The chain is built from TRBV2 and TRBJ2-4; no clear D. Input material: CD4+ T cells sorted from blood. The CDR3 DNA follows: TGTGCCAGCACCGAAATGGGTGCCAAAAACATTCAGTACTTC. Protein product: CASTEMGAKNIQYF.